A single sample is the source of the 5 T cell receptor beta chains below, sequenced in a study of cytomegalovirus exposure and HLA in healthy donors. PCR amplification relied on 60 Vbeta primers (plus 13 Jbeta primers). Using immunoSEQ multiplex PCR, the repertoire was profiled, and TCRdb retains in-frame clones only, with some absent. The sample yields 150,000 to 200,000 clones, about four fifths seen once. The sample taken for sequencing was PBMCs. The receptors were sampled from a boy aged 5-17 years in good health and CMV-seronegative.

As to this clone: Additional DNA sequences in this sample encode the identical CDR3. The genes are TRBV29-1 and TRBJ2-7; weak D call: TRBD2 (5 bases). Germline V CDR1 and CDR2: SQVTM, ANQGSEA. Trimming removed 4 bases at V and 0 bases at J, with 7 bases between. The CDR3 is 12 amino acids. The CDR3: CSVGTGSYEQYF. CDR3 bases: TGCAGCGTTGGGACTGGCTCCTACGAGCAGTACTTC.

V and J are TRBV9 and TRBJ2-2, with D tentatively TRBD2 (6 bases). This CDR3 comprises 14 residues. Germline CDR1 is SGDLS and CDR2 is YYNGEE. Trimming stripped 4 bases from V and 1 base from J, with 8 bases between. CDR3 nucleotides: TGTGCCAGCAGCCTGGGAGGGAACACCGGGGAGCTGTTTTTT. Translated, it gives CASSLGGNTGELFF.

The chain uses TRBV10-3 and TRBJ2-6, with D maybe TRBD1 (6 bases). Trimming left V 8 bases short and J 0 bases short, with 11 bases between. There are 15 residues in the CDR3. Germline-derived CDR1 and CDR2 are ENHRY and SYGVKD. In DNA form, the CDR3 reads TGTGCCATCGGGACACCTCTCTCTGGGGCCAACGTCCTGACTTTC. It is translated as CAIGTPLSGANVLTF.

The CDR3 loop reads CASSEKGVWQPQHF. CDR3 bases: TGTGCCAGCAGTGAAAAGGGAGTATGGCAGCCCCAGCATTTT. The V gene is TRBV6-1, the J gene TRBJ1-5; no firm D call. Germline CDR1 reads MNHNS; CDR2 reads SASEGT. The CDR3 sequence is 14 residues long. The ends were cut back, 2 bases at V and 7 bases at J, with 12 bases in the middle.

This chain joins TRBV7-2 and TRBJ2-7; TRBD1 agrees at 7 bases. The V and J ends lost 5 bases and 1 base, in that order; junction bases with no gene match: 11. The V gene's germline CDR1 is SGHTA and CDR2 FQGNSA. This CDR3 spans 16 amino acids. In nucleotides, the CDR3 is TGTGCCAGCAGCCGAGAAAGTCGACAGGGATCCTACGAGCAGTACTTC. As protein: CASSRESRQGSYEQYF.